These T cell receptor beta chains were read from a single sample in a study of OX40 agonist ivuxolimab in advanced cancers. TCRdb's table, derived via immunoSEQ multiplex PCR, lists solely in-frame clones and lacks some. This table holds about 77,000 clones, about 92% found once. Source: CD4+ or CD8+ T cells sorted from blood, taken in a trial of the OX40 agonist ivuxolimab. Receptors were obtained from an adult with an advanced solid tumor such as melanoma, head and neck, liver or kidney cancer. CDR3s include the opening cysteine and the closing phenylalanine or tryptophan. A D gene is named only where the DNA matches it firmly. Size values are once, few and many counts, or a class for expanded clones, and some rows have none.

TRBJ2-2 TRBV5-1 - TRBD2 TGCGCCAGCAGCTTGGAACTAGCGGGGCCGAACACCGGGGAGCTGTTTTTT CASSLELAGPNTGELFF
TRBJ2-2 TRBV4-3 once - TGCGCCAGCAGCCAAGACCCAAACACCGGGGAGCTGTTTTTT CASSQDPNTGELFF
TRBJ2-5 TRBV15 - TRBD2 TGTGCCACCAGCACGGGACTAGCGACACACGTAGAGACCCAGTACTTC CATSTGLATHVETQYF
TRBJ1-2 TRBV5-8 - - TGTGCCAGCAGCTTGCAGAGAAACCACTATGGCTACACCTTC CASSLQRNHYGYTF
TRBJ2-2 TRBV7-4 - - TGTGCCAGCAGCTTAGGCTTAGGTTGGGGCCGGAACACCGGGGAGCTGTTTTTT CASSLGLGWGRNTGELFF
TRBJ2-7 TRBV6-5 few TRBD2 TGTGCCAGCATCCGGACTAGCGGGAGTTACGAGCAGTACTTC CASIRTSGSYEQYF
TRBJ2-7 TRBV28 - - TGTGCCAGCAGCCTAGGGGCCACTAGTGTCTCCCACGAGCAGTACTTC CASSLGATSVSHEQYF
TRBJ1-5 TRBV7-8 few - TGTGCCAGCAGCTTGTCCGGAAGGCGATTAGTTCAGCCCCAGCATTTT CASSLSGRRLVQPQHF
TRBJ1-1 TRBV15 - - TGTGCCACCAGCGAGGACAGCCAGCAAGCTTTCTTT CATSEDSQQAFF
TRBJ2-5 TRBV28 - TRBD1 TGTGCCAGCAGTTTAATGGGACAGGGGGGTGGGACCCAGTACTTC CASSLMGQGGGTQYF
TRBJ2-7 TRBV6-5 few - TGTGCCAGCAGTTCTACAGCGGGCGAGCAGTACTTC CASSSTAGEQYF
TRBJ2-7 TRBV28 - - TGTGCCAGCACCCATAGCTCCTACGAGCAGTACTTC CASTHSSYEQYF
TRBJ2-2 TRBV5-1 once - TGCGCCAGCAGCTTGGTCCAGGGTGGCACCGGGGAGCTGTTTTTT CASSLVQGGTGELFF
TRBJ2-7 TRBV28 few TRBD2 TGTGCCAGCAGTCAAAGCGGGAGACAGTACGAGCAGTACTTC CASSQSGRQYEQYF
TRBJ1-1 TRBV28 - TRBD1 TGTGCCAGCAGTTCGACAGGGCTTACTGAAGCTTTCTTT CASSSTGLTEAFF